This record concerns one T cell receptor beta chain sequence. Its antigen remains unknown. This entry comes from a study of cytomegalovirus exposure and HLA in healthy donors. Study results and limitations: Usually a TCR sequence was rare, but some public TCRs were found in many donors. The authors enumerated over 150 TCR beta chains as linked to cytomegalovirus. According to a subsequent analysis, TCR clusters from the first cohort were inclined to appear together in the roughly 130 validation repertoires.

Sequencing was performed with immunoSEQ multiplex PCR; in TCRdb, only in-frame clones are kept and a portion is missing. The sample records about 74,000 clones, 90% to 95% being singletons. In germline, CDR1 is LNHDA, CDR2 SQIVND (reference sequence). After removal of 3 bases from V and 0 bases from J, the junction contained 0 bases not matched to a gene. This CDR3 contains 15 residues. The V and J genes are TRBV19 and TRBJ2-7, with 12 bases aligning to TRBD2. This clonotype originated in a woman aged 18 to 35 in good health and CMV-seropositive. Material: PBMCs. The CDR3 is CASSMTSGSSYEQYF. DNA of the CDR3: TGTGCCAGTAGTATGACTAGCGGGAGCTCCTACGAGCAGTACTTC.